The 16 T cell receptor beta chains below come from one sample, sequenced in a study of blood T cell repertoires in COVID-19 (TCRdb year 2020). The library was made by the immunoSEQ multiplex PCR assay. TCRdb mirrors the immuneACCESS table, restricted to in-frame sequences. Some clones are absent from its copies; in checked studies, under half trace to an unresolved V gene, and the reason for the others is unknown. This sample lists about 130,000 clones; around 86% were detected once. The ten largest account for approximately 5% of the sample. The sequencing sample was made of peripheral blood. Receptors were obtained from a human donor in a cohort sampled during active COVID-19.

The J gene is TRBJ2-7, the V gene TRBV6-5, with 9 bases identical to TRBD1. This CDR3 contains 15 residues. Germline assignment: CDR1 MNHEY and CDR2 SVGAGI. After removal of 4 bases from V and 2 bases from J, the junction contained 6 bases not matched to a gene. CDR3 nucleotide sequence: TGTGCCAGCAGTTCCCGACAGGGGGAAACCTACGAGCAGTACTTC. This encodes CASSSRQGETYEQYF.

The chain couples TRBV24-1 to TRBJ2-1; D is unresolved. The ends were cut back, 4 bases at V and 7 bases at J, with 4 bases in the middle. The CDR3 runs 11 residues. CDR1 KGHDR and CDR2 SFDVKD come from the germline V gene. The CDR3 DNA reads TGTGCCACCAGTGAACTGAATGAGCAGTTCTTC. Protein: CATSELNEQFF.

The chain employs TRBV20-1 and TRBJ2-5; 8 nucleotides match TRBD2. The germline V gene has CDR1 DFQATT and CDR2 SNEGSKA (reference sequence). The CDR3 contains 13 residues. V lost 3 bases to trimming and J lost 5 bases; unmatched junction nucleotides: 5. Here the CDR3 DNA reads TGCAGTGCTAGTCTGAGCGGGAGTGAGACCCAGTACTTC. Translation gives CSASLSGSETQYF.

This chain joins TRBV5-5 and TRBJ2-1; D possibly corresponds to TRBD2 (6 bases). This CDR3 comprises 15 residues. CDR1 SGHKS and CDR2 YYEKEE come from the germline V gene (reference sequence). V was clipped by 4 bases and J by 4 bases, with 15 bases between them. CDR3 bases: TGTGCCAGCAGCCTCCGGTTGGCGGGATACAATGAGCAGTTCTTC. Translation: CASSLRLAGYNEQFF.

This clone appeared a single time. This rearrangement joins TRBV4-1 to TRBJ2-7; 12 bases align to TRBD2. The germline gives CDR1 MGHRA, CDR2 YSYEKL. V trimming: 0 bases; J trimming: 8 bases; junction bases outside the gene matches: 14. This CDR3 contains 18 residues. This chain's CDR3 is CASSQESLQASGRGKQYF. DNA for the CDR3: TGCGCCAGCAGCCAAGAATCCCTCCAGGCTAGCGGGAGGGGAAAGCAGTACTTC.

This chain joins TRBV27 and TRBJ2-3; D is ambiguous. Germline CDR1 is MNHEY and CDR2 is SMNVEV (reference sequence). V was shortened by 8 bases and J by 4 bases, with 7 bases between the two germline ends. The CDR3 runs 11 residues. The CDR3 is CASRVADTQYF. DNA of the CDR3: TGTGCCAGCCGTGTTGCAGATACGCAGTATTTT.

The table lists this clone with a few counts. V usage is TRBV3-1 (or the pseudogene TRBV3-2) and J usage is TRBJ2-2; 12 nucleotides match TRBD2. Germline V lookup: CDR1 LGHDT, CDR2 YNNKEL (reference sequence). This CDR3 has 15 residues. Unmatched junction bases numbered 3, after V lost 4 bases and J lost 6 bases. CDR3 residues: CASSPTSGSAGELFF. CDR3 DNA: TGTGCCAGCAGCCCGACTAGCGGGAGTGCCGGGGAGCTGTTTTTT.

This clone was found a few times. The chain links TRBV19 to TRBJ2-7; TRBD2 might be the D (6 bases). The V end lost 4 bases, the J end lost 6 bases, and 22 bases lay between the germline ends. Per the germline V gene, CDR1 is LNHDA and CDR2 is SQIVND (reference sequence). This CDR3 is built from 16 residues. CDR3 coding DNA: TGTGCCAGTAGTAGCCAGGGACTCCGCCCCCCGTCCGAGCAGTACTTC. This codes for CASSSQGLRPPSEQYF.

This clone is judged medium-sized. As DNA, the CDR3 is TGTGCCAGCAGCTCAGGACAGTATGGCTACACCTTC. It yields the protein CASSSGQYGYTF. V usage is TRBV5-6 and J usage is TRBJ1-2; maybe TRBD1 (6 bases). The CDR3 runs 12 residues. CDR1 is SGHDT, CDR2 YYEEEE, per germline. Trimming took 3 bases from V and 5 from J, leaving 8 bases between them.

The chain carries TRBV4-3 and TRBJ1-1; TRBD1 might be the D (6 bases). V was clipped by 0 bases and J by 4 bases, with 12 bases between them. Germline CDR1 is LGHNA and CDR2 is YSLEER. This CDR3 is 15 amino acids long. CDR3 in amino acids: CASSQDLGGGTEAFF. DNA for the CDR3: TGCGCCAGCAGCCAAGATTTGGGAGGGGGCACTGAAGCTTTCTTT.

This clone has a handful of counts. The rearrangement links TRBV6-6 to TRBJ1-3; tentative D call: TRBD1 (5 bases). In germline, CDR1 is MNHNY, CDR2 SVGAGI (reference sequence). V gave up 6 bases and J gave up 0 bases, with 12 bases separating them. This CDR3 is built from 15 residues. In DNA form, the CDR3 reads TGTGCCAGCAGCGAGACAGCTTACTCTGGAAACACCATATATTTT. Translated, it gives CASSETAYSGNTIYF.

The genes are TRBV30 and TRBJ2-3; D might be TRBD1 (7 bases). V was trimmed by 4 bases and J by 0 bases, leaving 14 bases between them. The CDR3 is made up of 15 amino acids. Germline assignment: CDR1 GTSNPN and CDR2 SVGIG (reference sequence). Here the CDR3 reads CAWISRGRSTDTQYF. CDR3 sequence (DNA): TGTGCCTGGATCAGCAGGGGGAGGAGCACAGATACGCAGTATTTT.

The chain carries TRBV18 and TRBJ2-5, with 8 nucleotides matching TRBD2. The germline gives CDR1 KGHSH, CDR2 LQKENI. The V segment lost 3 bases and the J segment 5 bases; nucleotides outside the gene matches: 11. CDR3 length equals 16 residues. CDR3 protein: CASSPIREGLVETQYF. CDR3 DNA sequence: TGTGCCAGCTCACCGATACGGGAGGGCCTTGTCGAGACCCAGTACTTC.

J is TRBJ2-7 and V is TRBV10-3, with 11 nucleotides matching TRBD2. V shed 5 bases and J 0 bases; nucleotides not matched to a gene: 0. The CDR3 has 14 residues. The germline V gene has CDR1 ENHRY and CDR2 SYGVKD. CDR3 amino acids: CAISTSGSSYEQYF. The CDR3 DNA reads TGTGCCATCAGTACTAGCGGGAGCTCCTACGAGCAGTACTTC.

The rearrangement uses TRBV28 and TRBJ1-2; the match to TRBD1 covers 9 bases. CDR3 length: 14 residues. In germline, CDR1 is MDHEN, CDR2 SYDVKM. V lost 5 bases, J lost 8 bases, and 9 bases stayed unmatched. CDR3 loop: CASSTRTGVYGYTF. CDR3 DNA: TGTGCCAGCAGTACGAGGACAGGGGTCTACGGCTACACCTTC.

The chain couples TRBV6-1 to TRBJ1-5, with D maybe TRBD1 (5 bases). The V gene lost 2 bases and the J gene lost 6 bases, with 17 bases spanning the gap. Germline V gene data show CDR1 as MNHNS and CDR2 as SASEGT. The CDR3 length is 16 residues. The CDR3 region has the DNA TGTGCCAGCAGTGAAATCCTAGGGGAGGGTAGTCAGCCCCAGCATTTT. Translating it yields CASSEILGEGSQPQHF.